This passage covers 31 T cell receptor beta chains from one sample sequenced in a study of T cells in Graves' hyperthyroidism and ophthalmopathy. The TCR beta CDR3 regions underwent amplification using RNA transcripts as the source. HTBI primers drove first-round RT-PCR of the TCR CDR3. TCRdb re-analysed the multiplex PCR reads in MiXCR, keeping a single row per CDR3 protein. The sample includes approximately 34,000 distinct CDR3 sequences, around 53% seen only once; the top ten take under 30%. Material: blood. The source is a woman aged 40-49 years with Graves' ophthalmopathy.

The chain recombines TRBV6-5 with TRBJ2-7; D possibly corresponds to TRBD2 (6 bases). Trimming took off 6 bases at V and 9 bases at J, with 21 bases between the two ends. Germline V gene data show CDR1 as MNHEY and CDR2 as SVGAGI. The CDR3 length is 14 residues. The CDR3 sequence: CASRSGTEASGQYF. The DNA of the CDR3 is TGTGCCAGCAGATCCGGGACTGAGGCTTCTGGGCAGTACTTC.

V and J are TRBV19 and TRBJ2-7; the D gene is possibly TRBD2 (7 bases). The V end was cut by 3 bases, the J end by 1 base, with 13 bases between. Germline CDR1 reads LNHDA; CDR2 reads SQIVND (reference sequence). This CDR3 has 15 residues. CDR3 loop: CASSMGGTTSYEQYF. CDR3 sequence (DNA): TGTGCCAGTAGTATGGGGGGGACAACGTCCTACGAGCAGTACTTC.

This clonotype was observed at least ten times. The CDR3 sequence: CASSFAGGILADTQYF. CDR3 coding DNA: TGTGCCAGCAGTTTTGCAGGGGGCATTTTGGCAGATACGCAGTATTTT. The chain is built from TRBV12-3 or TRBV12-4 and TRBJ2-3; 8 nucleotides match TRBD1. V lost 3 bases to trimming and J lost 4 bases; unmatched junction nucleotides: 9. The CDR3 is 16 residues long.

This clonotype was observed once. The chain recombines TRBV5-1 with TRBJ1-2; no clear D gene. The V and J ends lost 0 bases and 2 bases respectively, with 17 bases between them. Germline V gene sequence: CDR1 SGHRS, CDR2 YFSETQ. The CDR3 contains 17 residues. CDR3 nucleotide sequence: TGCGCCAGCAGCTTGGGGTCTTCTGGCAGGTGGAACTATGGCTACACCTTC. This encodes CASSLGSSGRWNYGYTF.

Ten or more counts support this clonotype. The rearrangement joins TRBV29-1 to TRBJ2-3; D is possibly TRBD1 (6 bases). This CDR3 comprises 13 residues. The V gene lost 7 bases and the J gene lost 6 bases, with 17 bases spanning the gap. Germline CDR1 reads SQVTM; CDR2 reads ANQGSEA. CDR3 nucleotides: TGCAGCGGTCGGGACAAAATCTGGGATACGCAGTATTTT. This translates into CSGRDKIWDTQYF.

This sequence joins TRBV7-8 and TRBJ1-6; D gene ambiguous. Germline V gene sequence: CDR1 SGHVS, CDR2 FQNEAQ. CDR3 size: 16 residues. V lost 0 bases and J 6 bases, leaving 12 bases between the germline ends. The CDR3 nucleotides are TGTGCCAGCAGCTTAGCCTTTCTTCGGGTTAATTCACCCCTCCACTTT. This sequence encodes CASSLAFLRVNSPLHF.

This clonotype is labeled as medium-sized. The V and J genes are TRBV10-3 and TRBJ2-7; 9 positions match TRBD1. This CDR3 comprises 15 residues. After removal of 3 bases from V and 5 bases from J, the junction contained 8 bases not matched to a gene. Germline CDR1 and CDR2: ENHRY and SYGVKD. Written as DNA, the CDR3 is TGTGCCATCAGTGACCGTCCCGGGACAGGGAACGAGCAGTACTTC. Translated, it gives CAISDRPGTGNEQYF.

This clonotype has at least ten counts. V is TRBV7-9 and J is TRBJ2-1, with 7 bases fitting TRBD1. Germline V gene sequence: CDR1 SEHNR, CDR2 FQNEAQ (reference sequence). The CDR3 sequence is 14 residues long. The V gene end was trimmed by 2 bases and the J gene end by 12 bases; junction bases not matched to a gene: 10. CDR3 DNA: TGTGCCAGCAGCTTAAGGGACAGAGGTATTTCGCAGTTCTTC. This gives the protein CASSLRDRGISQFF.

This chain uses TRBV4-3 with TRBJ2-1; D call uncertain. The germline V gene encodes CDR1 LGHNA and CDR2 YSLEER. V was clipped by 4 bases and J by 6 bases, with 13 bases between them. The CDR3 extends over 14 amino acids. The CDR3 region is CASSRAPGTNEQFF. The CDR3 bases are TGCGCCAGCAGCCGAGCCCCAGGAACCAATGAGCAGTTCTTC.

In its sample, this clonotype was seen many times. A junction end diverges from the germline sequence, so it may reflect a read error. The genes are TRBV20-1 and TRBJ1-5; TRBD1 might be the D (6 bases). This CDR3 spans 16 amino acids. Germline V gene data show CDR1 as DFQATT and CDR2 as SNEGSKA (reference sequence). In nucleotides, the CDR3 is TGCAGTGCCAGAGTGGGGGGGGGCGGGGGCCTTCAGCCCCAGCATTTT. Translation gives CSARVGGGGGLQPQHF.

This clonotype was picked up many times. The chain combines TRBV4-1 with TRBJ1-1, with 7 bases that match TRBD1. The germline V gene has CDR1 MGHRA and CDR2 YSYEKL. The ends lost 5 bases at V and 6 bases at J; junction bases unmatched: 9. This CDR3 is built from 14 residues. The CDR3 reads CASSGYRQGSEAFF. CDR3 in DNA: TGCGCCAGCAGCGGATACAGACAGGGATCTGAAGCTTTCTTT.

Comments on this clonotype: At one boundary the junction diverges from the germline segment, which might be a read error. The chain recombines TRBV6-1 with TRBJ2-1; 9 bases map to TRBD1. Per germline, CDR1 MNHNS and CDR2 SASEGT. This CDR3 contains 11 residues. The CDR3 is CASRGGTGLDF. Here the CDR3 DNA reads TGTGCCAGCAGGGGGGGGACAGGGTTGGACTTC.

This clonotype has only one observation. The chain is built from TRBV10-1 and TRBJ2-5; 7 bases match TRBD1. The J segment lost 8 bases and the V segment lost 6 bases, leaving 12 bases of the junction unmatched. Germline V gives CDR1 WNHNN, CDR2 SYGVQD (reference sequence). There are 14 residues in the CDR3. The CDR3 protein is CASSMGQRQGTQYF. DNA of the CDR3: TGCGCCAGCAGCATGGGACAGCGCCAAGGAACCCAGTACTTC.

Many counts were recorded for this clonotype. The genes are TRBV7-9 and TRBJ1-2, with TRBD1 identical over 10 bases. The CDR3 is 17 amino acids. Looked up from germline, CDR1 is SEHNR and CDR2 is FQNEAQ (reference sequence). J was trimmed by 7 bases and V by 4 bases; bases with no gene match: 15. The CDR3 region is CASSSFKFDRGLPGYTF. The CDR3 nucleotides are TGTGCCAGCAGCTCCTTCAAATTCGACAGGGGGCTACCTGGCTACACCTTC.

Only one count was recorded for this clonotype. The genes are TRBV15 and TRBJ2-1; 11 bases fit TRBD1. The trim removed 5 bases at V and 7 bases at J, leaving 7 bases unmatched. This CDR3 spans 15 amino acids. Germline CDR1 LNHNV, CDR2 YYDKDF (reference sequence). CDR3 nucleotide sequence: TGTGCCACCAGCTCCCGGGACAGGGGGACAAATGAGCAGTTCTTC. Translating it yields CATSSRDRGTNEQFF. Variable domain in full (rest from reference TRBV15 and TRBJ2-1): DAMVIQNPRYQVTQFGKPVTLSCSQTLNHNVMYWYQQKSSQAPKLLFHYYDKDFNNEADTPDNFQSRRPNTSFCFLDIRSPGLGDTAMYLCATSSRDRGTNEQFFGPGTRLTVL.

This clonotype was detected ten times or more. The J gene is TRBJ2-7, the V gene TRBV7-2; D possibly corresponds to TRBD2 (5 bases). Germline CDR1 and CDR2: SGHTA and FQGNSA. V was clipped by 3 bases and J by 4 bases, with 19 bases between them. The length of the CDR3 is 16 residues. CDR3 nucleotides: TGTGCCAGCAGCTTCAATTTCGAAGCGGCGATTTACGAGCAGTACTTC. Amino acid sequence: CASSFNFEAAIYEQYF.

A note on this clonotype: As the CDR3 is not closed by the conserved phenylalanine or tryptophan, this likely results from a read error. This chain links TRBV25-1 with TRBJ2-6; 10 bases align to TRBD2. Germline V gene sequence: CDR1 MGHDK, CDR2 SYGVNS. The CDR3 has 18 residues. V shed 4 bases and J 0 bases; nucleotides not matched to a gene: 6. Here the CDR3 reads CASSVGLAVPSGANVLTL. In DNA form, the CDR3 reads TGTGCCAGCAGTGTCGGACTAGCGGTTCCCTCTGGGGCCAACGTCCTGACTCTC.

The rearrangement links TRBV10-1 to TRBJ2-2, with D perhaps matching TRBD1 (5 bases). Germline assignment: CDR1 WNHNN and CDR2 SYGVQD (reference sequence). This CDR3 is built from 10 residues. Deletions cut 11 bases from V and 9 bases from J, with 10 bases between. The CDR3 DNA reads as TGCGCCTTAGGGGTCAGGGAGCTGTTTTTT. This sequence encodes CALGVRELFF.

This clonotype appeared many times. The rearrangement joins TRBV12-5 to TRBJ1-5; perhaps TRBD1 as D (6 bases). The V end was cut by 3 bases, the J end by 7 bases, with 22 bases between. CDR1 is LGHNT and CDR2 is FRNRAP in the germline V gene. The CDR3 spans 17 residues. CDR3 nucleotide sequence: TGTGCTAGTGGTTTAGTTTCGTTTGGGGGGGCGAGGCAGCCCCAGCATTTT. Translated, it gives CASGLVSFGGARQPQHF.

As regards this clonotype: No conserved phenylalanine or tryptophan is present at the end of the CDR3, so a read error is the likely explanation. The DNA is omitted, as the CDR3 cannot be located on it reliably, and the CDR3 follows TCRdb's listing. The chain is built from TRBV15 and TRBJ2-5; the table assigns TRBD1, which was not confirmed against the DNA. The CDR3 numbers 12 amino acids, ends counted. Germline values: CDR1 LNHNV, CDR2 YYDKDF (reference sequence). The CDR3 sequence: CATSSRDREETH.

In its sample, this clonotype was seen many times. V is TRBV20-1 and J is TRBJ1-1; D call uncertain. Trimming left V 1 base short and J 4 bases short, with 10 bases between. CDR1 and CDR2 from the germline V gene are DFQATT and SNEGSKA (reference sequence). The CDR3 has 13 residues. CDR3 sequence: CSARGSEGTEAFF. The CDR3 region has the DNA TGCAGTGCTAGAGGGTCGGAGGGCACTGAAGCTTTCTTT.

Ten or more counts support this clonotype. The chain links TRBV7-9 to TRBJ1-6; maybe TRBD1 (6 bases). The ends were cut back, 5 bases at V and 10 bases at J, with 15 bases in the middle. In germline, CDR1 is SEHNR, CDR2 FQNEAQ (reference sequence). This CDR3 is built from 14 residues. The CDR3 region is CASSKDSDRSPLHF. The CDR3 region has the DNA TGTGCCAGCAGCAAAGACTCGGACAGATCACCCCTCCACTTT.

The genes are TRBV19 and TRBJ2-7; 9 nucleotides match TRBD2. V shed 3 bases, J shed 5 bases, and the junction held 5 bases outside the gene matches. The germline gives CDR1 LNHDA, CDR2 SQIVND (reference sequence). This CDR3 region has 14 residues. In DNA form, the CDR3 reads TGTGCCAGTAGTATGAGTAGCGGGAGCAACGAGCAGTACTTC. Residues: CASSMSSGSNEQYF.

The rearrangement joins TRBV7-2 to TRBJ1-5; D might be TRBD1 (5 bases). The CDR3 is 16 residues long. The V gene's germline CDR1 is SGHTA and CDR2 FQGNSA. The V and J ends lost 2 bases and 0 bases respectively, with 11 bases between them. This CDR3 is CASSLLYGGSNQPQHF. The CDR3 region has the DNA TGTGCCAGCAGCTTACTCTACGGGGGTAGCAATCAGCCCCAGCATTTT.

This clonotype was counted many times. V and J are TRBV6-1 and TRBJ1-1; the match to TRBD1 covers 7 bases. In germline, CDR1 is MNHNS, CDR2 SASEGT. The CDR3 contains 14 residues. Trimming took 5 bases from V and 3 from J; bases not matched to a gene: 6. The CDR3 loop reads CASSFTGTDTEAFF. Here the CDR3 DNA reads TGTGCCAGCAGTTTTACCGGGACAGACACTGAAGCTTTCTTT.

This clonotype was detected many times. The V call is TRBV4-1, the J call TRBJ2-1; perhaps TRBD2 as D (6 bases). From germline, CDR1 is MGHRA and CDR2 YSYEKL. The CDR3 loop spans 15 amino acids. V lost 0 bases and J lost 6, with 12 bases in between. CDR3 amino acids: CASSQEASAGNEQFF. CDR3 in DNA: TGCGCCAGCAGCCAAGAAGCTAGCGCGGGCAATGAGCAGTTCTTC.

V gene TRBV3-2 combines with J gene TRBJ2-1; the DNA was not used to check the table's D call, TRBD1. TRBV3-2 is described as a pseudogene. The CDR3 is made up of 17 amino acids. The CDR3 sequence: CASSTDTGTENYNEQFF. The CDR3 nucleotides are TGTGCCAGCAGCACTGACACCGGGACAGAGAACTACAATGAGCAGTTCTTC.

This clonotype was counted many times. The chain uses TRBV20-1 and TRBJ2-7; 7 positions match TRBD2. This CDR3 spans 12 amino acids. Germline V gene lookup returns CDR1 DFQATT and CDR2 SNEGSKA (reference sequence). CDR3 amino acids: CSNGRASGEQYF. The CDR3 nucleotides read TGCTCTAATGGGAGGGCCTCGGGCGAGCAGTACTTC.

This chain connects TRBV10-3 to TRBJ2-7, with 9 bases identical to TRBD1. The V gene's germline CDR1 is ENHRY and CDR2 SYGVKD. CDR3 length: 15 residues. Trimming took 3 bases from V and 3 from J; bases not matched to a gene: 6. The CDR3 DNA is TGTGCCATCAGTGACGAGGGACAGGGCCTCTACGAGCAGTACTTC. It specifies CAISDEGQGLYEQYF.

A few counts support this clonotype. This sequence joins TRBV20-1 and TRBJ2-7; 7 bases map to TRBD2. Losses at the gene ends were 8 bases for V and 4 bases for J; bases not matched to a gene: 11. The CDR3 runs 13 residues. Germline CDR1 DFQATT, CDR2 SNEGSKA (reference sequence). The CDR3 loop reads CSLTGGSKYEQYF. CDR3 coding DNA: TGCAGTTTAACGGGAGGTTCCAAGTACGAGCAGTACTTC.

Regarding this clonotype: At one end the junction does not follow the germline gene, possibly because of a read error. The chain is built from TRBV5-1 and TRBJ2-1; 9 nucleotides match TRBD2. CDR1 and CDR2 (germline): SGHRS, YFSETQ. CDR3 length: 15 amino acids. Here the CDR3 reads CASSFNGGRAWEQLF. The CDR3 bases are TGCGCCAGCAGCTTTAATGGCGGGAGGGCCTGGGAGCAGCTCTTC.